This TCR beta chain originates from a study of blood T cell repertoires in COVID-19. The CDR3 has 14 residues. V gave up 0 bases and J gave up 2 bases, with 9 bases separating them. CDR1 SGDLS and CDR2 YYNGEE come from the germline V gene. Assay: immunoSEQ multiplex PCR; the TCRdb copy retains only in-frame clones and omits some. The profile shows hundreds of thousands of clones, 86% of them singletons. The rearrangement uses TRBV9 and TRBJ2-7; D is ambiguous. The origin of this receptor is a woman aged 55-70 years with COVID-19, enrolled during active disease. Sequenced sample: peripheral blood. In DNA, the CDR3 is TGTGCCAGCAGCGTAGCCGAGTCCGCCTACGAGCAGTACTTC. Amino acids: CASSVAESAYEQYF.